The clone carrying this T cell receptor (beta chain) has at least ten counts. cDNA molecules, individually, were tagged with unique molecular identifiers. TCRdb analysed the 5' RACE reads with MiXCR anew, one entry per CDR3 protein. This sample has some 80,000 distinct CDR3 sequences, with 5% found just once. V dropped 7 bases and J dropped 6; count of bases not matched to a gene: 23. The CDR3 spans 20 residues. From germline, CDR1 is MNHEY and CDR2 SMNVEV (reference sequence). The data stem from a study of early T cells in non-severe SARS-CoV-2 infection. Turning to the study itself: Unpaired chains resulted from sequencing bulk RNA of unsorted whole blood.

The clonotype was recovered from an adult who was a healthcare worker with PCR-confirmed SARS-CoV-2 infection or an uninfected control (not recorded which). The rearrangement links TRBV27 to TRBJ2-2, with TRBD2 identical over 10 bases. Sequencing was performed on whole blood, taken at baseline. CDR3 sequence (DNA): TGTGCCAGCAACTACAAGGGATCACTAGCGGGATATGTCAGCGCCGGGGAGCTGTTTTTT. It encodes CASNYKGSLAGYVSAGELFF.